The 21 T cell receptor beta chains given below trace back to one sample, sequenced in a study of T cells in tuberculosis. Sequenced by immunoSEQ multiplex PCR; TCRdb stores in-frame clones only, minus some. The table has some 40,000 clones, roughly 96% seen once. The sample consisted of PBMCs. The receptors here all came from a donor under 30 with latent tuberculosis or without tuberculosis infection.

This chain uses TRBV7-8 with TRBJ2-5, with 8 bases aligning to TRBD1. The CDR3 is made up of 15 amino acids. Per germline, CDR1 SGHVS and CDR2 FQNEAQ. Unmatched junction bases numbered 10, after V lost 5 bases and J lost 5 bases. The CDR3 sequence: CASSPHRGQVETQYF. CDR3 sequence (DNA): TGTGCCAGCAGCCCCCATCGGGGACAGGTGGAGACCCAGTACTTC. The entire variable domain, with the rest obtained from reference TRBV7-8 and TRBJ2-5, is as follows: GAGVSQSPRYKVAKRGQDVALRCDPISGHVSLFWYQQALGQGPEFLTYFQNEAQLDKSGLPSDRFFAERPEGSVSTLKIQRTQQEDSAVYLCASSPHRGQVETQYFGPGTRLLVL.

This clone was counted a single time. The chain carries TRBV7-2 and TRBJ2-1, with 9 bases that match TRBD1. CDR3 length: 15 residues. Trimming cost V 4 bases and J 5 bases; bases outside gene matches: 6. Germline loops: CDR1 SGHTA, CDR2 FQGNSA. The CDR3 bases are TGTGCCAGCAGCTACCCGGGACAGGGTCACAATGAGCAGTTCTTC. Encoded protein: CASSYPGQGHNEQFF.

The CDR3 DNA reads as TGTGCCTGTGAGGGGGACTATGGCTACACCTTC. This translates into CACEGDYGYTF. V and J are TRBV30 and TRBJ1-2; tentatively, D is TRBD1 (6 bases). With 6 bases removed from V and 3 bases from J, the gap between germline ends came to 8 bases. Germline V gene data show CDR1 as GTSNPN and CDR2 as SVGIG (reference sequence). The CDR3 extends over 11 amino acids.

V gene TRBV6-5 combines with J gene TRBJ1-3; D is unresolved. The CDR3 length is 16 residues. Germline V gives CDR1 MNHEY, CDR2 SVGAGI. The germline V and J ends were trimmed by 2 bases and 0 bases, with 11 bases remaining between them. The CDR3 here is CASSYTQLLSGNTIYF. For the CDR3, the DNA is TGTGCCAGCAGTTACACCCAGTTGCTCTCTGGAAACACCATATATTTT.

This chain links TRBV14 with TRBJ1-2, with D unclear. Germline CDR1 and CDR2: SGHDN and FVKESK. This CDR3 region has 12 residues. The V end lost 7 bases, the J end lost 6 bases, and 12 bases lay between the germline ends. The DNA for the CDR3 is TGTGCCAGCACGGGGAATTCGGATGGCTACACCTTC. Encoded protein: CASTGNSDGYTF.

CDR3 sequence: CASSESGAERSTDTQYF. CDR3 nucleotide sequence: TGTGCCAGCAGTGAATCAGGGGCGGAGAGAAGCACAGATACGCAGTATTTT. This chain connects TRBV25-1 to TRBJ2-3; TRBD1 might be the D (6 bases). The CDR3 has 17 amino acids. The germline gives CDR1 MGHDK, CDR2 SYGVNS. Trimming removed 1 base at V and 0 bases at J, with 14 bases between.

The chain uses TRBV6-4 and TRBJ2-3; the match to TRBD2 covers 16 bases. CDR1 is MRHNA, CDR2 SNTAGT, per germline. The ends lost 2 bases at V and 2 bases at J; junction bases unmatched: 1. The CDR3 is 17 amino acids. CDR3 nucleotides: TGTGCCAGCAGTGACGGGACTAGCGGGGGGGCCACAGATACGCAGTATTTT. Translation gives CASSDGTSGGATDTQYF.

The CDR3 coding sequence is TGTGCCAGCAGTTATCTCAATTCAGGGTACAATCAGCCCCAGCATTTT. It yields the protein CASSYLNSGYNQPQHF. The chain links TRBV2 to TRBJ1-5; D possibly corresponds to TRBD1 (5 bases). CDR3 size: 16 residues. Trimming cost V 5 bases and J 3 bases, with 17 bases left between them. CDR1 SNHLY and CDR2 FYNNEI come from the germline V gene.

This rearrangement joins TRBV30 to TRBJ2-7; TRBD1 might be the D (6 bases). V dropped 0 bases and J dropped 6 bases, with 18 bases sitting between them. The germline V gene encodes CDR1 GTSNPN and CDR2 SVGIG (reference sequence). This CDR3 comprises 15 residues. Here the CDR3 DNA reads TGTGCCTGGAGTGTTAACAGGGTGTATGTGGCCGAGCAGTACTTC. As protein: CAWSVNRVYVAEQYF.

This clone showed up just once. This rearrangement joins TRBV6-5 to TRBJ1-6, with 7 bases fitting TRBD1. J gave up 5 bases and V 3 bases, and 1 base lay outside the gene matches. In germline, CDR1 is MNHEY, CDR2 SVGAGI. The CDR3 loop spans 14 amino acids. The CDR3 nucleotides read TGTGCCAGCAGTTATACAGGGGATAATTCACCCCTCCACTTT. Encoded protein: CASSYTGDNSPLHF.

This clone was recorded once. This chain's CDR3 is CASLPTGGETGELFF. The CDR3, as DNA: TGTGCCAGCCTACCGACAGGGGGCGAGACCGGGGAGCTGTTTTTT. This chain links TRBV6-1 with TRBJ2-2, with TRBD1 matching 10 bases. The CDR3 runs 15 residues. Trimming cost V 8 bases and J 5 bases; bases outside gene matches: 8. Per germline, CDR1 MNHNS and CDR2 SASEGT.

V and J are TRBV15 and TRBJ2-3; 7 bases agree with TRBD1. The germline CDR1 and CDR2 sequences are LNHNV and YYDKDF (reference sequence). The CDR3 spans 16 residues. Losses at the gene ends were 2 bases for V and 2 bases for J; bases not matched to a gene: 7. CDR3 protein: CATSRKTGLLTDTQYF. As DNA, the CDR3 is TGTGCCACCAGCAGAAAGACAGGGCTACTCACAGATACGCAGTATTTT.

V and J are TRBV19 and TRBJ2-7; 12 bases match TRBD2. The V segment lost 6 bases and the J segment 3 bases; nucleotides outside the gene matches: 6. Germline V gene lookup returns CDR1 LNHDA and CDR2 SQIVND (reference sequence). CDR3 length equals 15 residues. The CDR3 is CASRPATSGGYEQYF. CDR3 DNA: TGTGCCAGTAGGCCGGCGACTAGCGGGGGCTACGAGCAGTACTTC.

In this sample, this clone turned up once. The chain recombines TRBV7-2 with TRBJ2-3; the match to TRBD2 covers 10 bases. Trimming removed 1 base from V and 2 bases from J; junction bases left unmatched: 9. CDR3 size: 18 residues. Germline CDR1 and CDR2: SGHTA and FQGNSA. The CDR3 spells CASSLVLAGSGFTDTQYF. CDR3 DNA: TGTGCCAGCAGCTTAGTACTAGCGGGGTCGGGTTTCACAGATACGCAGTATTTT.

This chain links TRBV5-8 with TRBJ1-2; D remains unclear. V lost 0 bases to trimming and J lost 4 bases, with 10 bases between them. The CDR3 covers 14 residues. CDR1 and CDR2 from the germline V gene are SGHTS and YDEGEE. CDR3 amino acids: CASSLGVPLYGYTF. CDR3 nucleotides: TGTGCCAGCAGCTTGGGAGTACCCCTCTATGGCTACACCTTC. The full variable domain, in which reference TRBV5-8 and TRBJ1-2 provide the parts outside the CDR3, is EAGVTQSPTHLIKTRGQQATLRCSPISGHTSVYWYQQALGLGLQFLLWYDEGEERNRGNFPPRFSGRQFPNYSSELNVNALELEDSALYLCASSLGVPLYGYTFGSGTRLTVV.

The CDR3 DNA reads as TGTGCCAGCTCGGGACTAGCGGGGAACTACGAGCAGTACTTC. It encodes CASSGLAGNYEQYF. The rearrangement uses TRBV6-5 and TRBJ2-7; 13 nucleotides match TRBD2. The CDR3 is 14 residues long. The junction had 4 bases not matched to a gene; V was cut back by 8 bases and J by 3 bases. Germline V lookup: CDR1 MNHEY, CDR2 SVGAGI.

CDR3 protein: CASRDPGGQPQHF. DNA of the CDR3: TGTGCCAGCAGGGACCCCGGGGGTCAGCCCCAGCATTTT. V and J are TRBV28 and TRBJ1-5; the D gene is possibly TRBD1 (5 bases). Trimming removed 6 bases at V and 6 bases at J, with 12 bases between. This CDR3 contains 13 residues. The germline V gene encodes CDR1 MDHEN and CDR2 SYDVKM. Drawing the rest from reference TRBV28 and TRBJ1-5, the complete variable domain is DVKVTQSSRYLVKRTGEKVFLECVQDMDHENMFWYRQDPGLGLRLIYFSYDVKMKEKGDIPEGYSVSREKKERFSLILESASTNQTSMYLCASRDPGGQPQHFGDGTRLSIL.

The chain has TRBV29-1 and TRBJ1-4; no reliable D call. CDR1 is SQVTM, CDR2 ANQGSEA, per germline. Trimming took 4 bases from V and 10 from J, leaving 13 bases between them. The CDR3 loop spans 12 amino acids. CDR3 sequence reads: CSVGGNTGKLFF. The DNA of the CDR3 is TGCAGCGTTGGAGGGAATACTGGAAAACTGTTTTTT.

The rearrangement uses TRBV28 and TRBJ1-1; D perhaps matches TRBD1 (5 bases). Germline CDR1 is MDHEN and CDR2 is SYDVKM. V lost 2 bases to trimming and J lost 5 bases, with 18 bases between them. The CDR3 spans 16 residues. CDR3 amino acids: CASSLIGPGWGTEAFF. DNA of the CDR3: TGTGCCAGCAGTTTAATCGGTCCAGGGTGGGGAACTGAAGCTTTCTTT.

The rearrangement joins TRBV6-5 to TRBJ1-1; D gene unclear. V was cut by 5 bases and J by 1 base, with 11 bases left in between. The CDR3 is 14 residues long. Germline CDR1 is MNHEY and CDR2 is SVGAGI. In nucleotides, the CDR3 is TGTGCCAGCAGTCGAGGAATACCGAACACTGAAGCTTTCTTT. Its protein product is CASSRGIPNTEAFF.

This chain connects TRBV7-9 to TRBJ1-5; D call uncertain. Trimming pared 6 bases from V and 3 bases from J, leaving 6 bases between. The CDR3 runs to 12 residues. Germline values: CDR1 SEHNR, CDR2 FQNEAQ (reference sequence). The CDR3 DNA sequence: TGTGCCAGCAGACGAGCCAATCAGCCCCAGCATTTT. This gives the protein CASRRANQPQHF.